This TCR beta chain was identified in a study of cytomegalovirus exposure and HLA in healthy donors. Study findings and constraints: The investigators catalogued 150 to 200 TCR beta chains as cytomegalovirus-associated.

The study ran its PCR with 60 Vbeta and 13 Jbeta primers. Per the authors' pipeline: About 9.9 million shared chains were among around 80 million unique TCR beta chains counted in a later analysis. The method was immunoSEQ multiplex PCR; TCRdb's version includes in-frame clones alone and lacks a portion of them. V and J calls and clone size follow that table, whereas D and trimming were derived from the DNA. The sample carries about 120,000 clones, approximately 70% recorded once. Germline lookup yields CDR1 SGHAT and CDR2 FQNNGV. Trimming removed 5 bases at V and 5 bases at J, with 15 bases between. The CDR3 covers 14 residues. About this clone: Antigen specificity is unknown.

This rearrangement joins TRBV11-2 to TRBJ1-1, with D possibly being TRBD1 (6 bases). Source material: PBMCs. The sequence was collected from a woman in her 40s in good health and CMV-seropositive. CDR3 bases: TGTGCCAGCAGCCGAAACAGGGATAGTACTGAAGCTTTCTTT. It codes for CASSRNRDSTEAFF.